This TCR beta chain was identified during a study of T-cell memory formation after mild COVID-19. The study's findings and limits: Clones that got smaller from day 15 to 85 had even CD4/CD8, while clones growing later tipped toward CD4+.

TCRdb ran MiXCR on the 5' RACE reads and lists one entry per CDR3 protein. The data show about 250,000 distinct CDR3 sequences, 15% seen once. The V gene end was trimmed by 3 bases and the J gene end by 6 bases; junction bases not matched to a gene: 11. Per germline, CDR1 SGHDT and CDR2 YYEEEE. The CDR3 consists of 16 residues. This clonotype was detected only a few times. The antigen remains unidentified. This sequence joins TRBV5-6 and TRBJ1-5; 8 bases line up with TRBD1. Input material: PBMCs or a T cell subset sorted from them (not recorded which). The receptor's source is an adult woman who had mild COVID-19 (a few samples of this study predate the infection). Cell type and time point are not known. The CDR3 sequence is CASSSGPGGAGQPQHF. In DNA, the CDR3 is TGTGCCAGCAGCTCGGGGCCAGGGGGCGCAGGTCAGCCCCAGCATTTT.